This T cell receptor (beta chain) stems from a study of cytomegalovirus exposure and HLA in healthy donors. Germline loops: CDR1 SGHVS, CDR2 FQNEAQ. V dropped 5 bases and J dropped 1; count of bases not matched to a gene: 4. The CDR3 sequence is 14 residues long. This clone was observed a handful of times. The PCR contained 60 Vbeta and 13 Jbeta primers. The repertoire was sequenced with immunoSEQ multiplex PCR; TCRdb's copy has only in-frame clones and lacks some. The sample holds about 120,000 clones, 9.5% seen once. The chain combines TRBV7-8 with TRBJ2-5; 7 bases agree with TRBD1. This TCR came from a man aged 30-40 years in good health and CMV-seronegative. The sample taken for sequencing was PBMCs. CDR3 sequence: CASSPRGIQETQYF. The CDR3 DNA reads TGTGCCAGCAGCCCCAGGGGGATCCAAGAGACCCAGTACTTC.